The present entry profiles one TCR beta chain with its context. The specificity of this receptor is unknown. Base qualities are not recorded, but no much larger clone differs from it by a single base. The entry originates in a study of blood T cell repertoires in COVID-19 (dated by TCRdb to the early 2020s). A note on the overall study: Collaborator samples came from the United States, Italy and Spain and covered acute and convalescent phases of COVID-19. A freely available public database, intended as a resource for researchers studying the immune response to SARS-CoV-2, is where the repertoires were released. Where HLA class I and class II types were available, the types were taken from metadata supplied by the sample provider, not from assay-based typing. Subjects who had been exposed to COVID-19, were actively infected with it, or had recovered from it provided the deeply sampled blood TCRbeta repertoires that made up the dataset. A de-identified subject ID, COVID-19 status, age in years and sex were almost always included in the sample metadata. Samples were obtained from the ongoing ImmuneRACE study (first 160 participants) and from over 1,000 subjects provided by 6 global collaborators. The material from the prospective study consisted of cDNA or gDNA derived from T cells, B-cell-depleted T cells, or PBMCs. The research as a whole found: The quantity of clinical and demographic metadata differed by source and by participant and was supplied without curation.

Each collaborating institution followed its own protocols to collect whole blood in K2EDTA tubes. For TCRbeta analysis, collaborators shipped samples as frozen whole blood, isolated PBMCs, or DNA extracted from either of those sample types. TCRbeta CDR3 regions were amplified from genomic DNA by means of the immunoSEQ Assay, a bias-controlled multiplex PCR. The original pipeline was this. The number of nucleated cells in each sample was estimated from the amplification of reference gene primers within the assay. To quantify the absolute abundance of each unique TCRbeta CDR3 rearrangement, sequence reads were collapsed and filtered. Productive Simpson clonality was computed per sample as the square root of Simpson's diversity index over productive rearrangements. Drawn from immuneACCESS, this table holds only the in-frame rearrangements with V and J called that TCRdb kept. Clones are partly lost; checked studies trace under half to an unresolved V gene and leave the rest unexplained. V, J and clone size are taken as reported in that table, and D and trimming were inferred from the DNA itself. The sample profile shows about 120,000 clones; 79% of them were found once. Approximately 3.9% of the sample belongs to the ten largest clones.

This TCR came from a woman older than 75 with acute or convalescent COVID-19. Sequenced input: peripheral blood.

In nucleotides, the sequence is TGTGCCAGCAGTTACTCGACGGGAAACTATGGCTACACCTTC. It codes for CASSYSTGNYGYTF. In this chain, TRBV6-2 or TRBV6-3 is recombined with TRBJ1-2; the D gene cannot be resolved reliably. The V end loses 0 bases and the J end loses 2 bases, and a stretch of 7 bases separates them. The CDR3 spans 14 residues, from the cysteine through the phenylalanine. The only DNA kept is the CDR3, 42 bases in frame from the first base. For CDR1 and CDR2, the germline V gene lists MNHEY and SVGEGT.